This entry lists 25 T cell receptor beta chains sequenced from one sample in a study of T cell responses to AZD1222 COVID-19 vaccine. Produced via immunoSEQ multiplex PCR; TCRdb's table is partial and in-frame only. Among 100,000 to 150,000 clones listed, roughly 90% were seen once. The sample here was peripheral blood, taken on day 0 of AZD1222 vaccination. The receptors shown here come from an adult in good health.

The CDR3 bases are TGTGCCAGCAGTAGTCCCGGGCGAGATGAGCAGTTCTTC. Its translation is CASSSPGRDEQFF. The gene calls are TRBV27 and TRBJ2-1; D not resolved. The CDR3 is 13 amino acids. The germline V gene encodes CDR1 MNHEY and CDR2 SMNVEV (reference sequence). V gave up 5 bases and J gave up 8 bases, with 13 bases separating them.

V and J are TRBV6-6 and TRBJ2-7; D might be TRBD1 (5 bases). With 2 bases removed from V and 4 bases from J, the gap between germline ends came to 18 bases. This CDR3 has 16 residues. CDR1 is MNHNY and CDR2 is SVGAGI in the germline V gene (reference sequence). CDR3 nucleotide sequence: TGTGCCAGCAGTTACAGGCGGAACAGGTCGGGTTACGAGCAGTACTTC. It is translated as CASSYRRNRSGYEQYF.

The J gene is TRBJ2-1, the V gene TRBV30; the D gene is possibly TRBD2 (5 bases). The CDR3 has 15 residues. CDR1 is GTSNPN, CDR2 SVGIG, per germline (reference sequence). The V end lost 2 bases, the J end lost 0 bases, and 11 bases lay between the germline ends. The CDR3 region has the DNA TGTGCCTGGAGTTTACGGGGTAGCTCCTACAATGAGCAGTTCTTC. Protein product: CAWSLRGSSYNEQFF. The variable domain in full, completed from reference TRBV30 and TRBJ2-1, reads SQTIHQWPATLVQPVGSPLSLECTVEGTSNPNLYWYRQAAGRGLQLLFYSVGIGQISSEVPQNLSASRPQDRQFILSSKKLLLSDSGFYLCAWSLRGSSYNEQFFGPGTRLTVL.

The chain joins TRBV28 to TRBJ2-5, with D possibly being TRBD1 (6 bases). V lost 5 bases and J lost 4, with 14 bases in between. This CDR3 has 14 residues. Per the germline V gene, CDR1 is MDHEN and CDR2 is SYDVKM. The CDR3 here is CASSTNRERETQYF. DNA of the CDR3: TGTGCCAGCAGTACGAACAGGGAGAGAGAGACCCAGTACTTC.

The V call is TRBV28, the J call TRBJ2-7, with 7 bases aligning to TRBD2. The CDR3 sequence is 17 residues long. Germline V gives CDR1 MDHEN, CDR2 SYDVKM. Trimming cost V 2 bases and J 4 bases; bases outside gene matches: 14. CDR3 amino acids: CASSLHIGGRGQYEQYF. DNA for the CDR3: TGTGCCAGCAGTTTACATATCGGTGGGAGGGGTCAGTACGAGCAGTACTTC.

The chain employs TRBV12-3 or TRBV12-4 and TRBJ2-7; tentatively, D is TRBD2 (6 bases). The CDR3 loop spans 12 amino acids. With 3 bases removed from V and 6 bases from J, the gap between germline ends came to 9 bases. The CDR3 reads CASSFGTAEQYF. Written as DNA, the CDR3 is TGTGCCAGCAGTTTCGGGACTGCCGAGCAGTACTTC.

The chain links TRBV30 to TRBJ2-7; weak D call: TRBD2 (5 bases). V was pared by 2 bases and J by 4 bases, with 6 bases between. Germline loops: CDR1 GTSNPN, CDR2 SVGIG (reference sequence). The CDR3 contains 11 residues. CDR3 protein: CAWSTGYEQYF. DNA of the CDR3: TGTGCCTGGAGTACGGGGTACGAGCAGTACTTC.

This clone was counted once. V and J are TRBV29-1 and TRBJ2-3; 7 bases are shared with TRBD1. This CDR3 contains 15 residues. CDR1 is SQVTM and CDR2 is ANQGSEA in the germline V gene. V was pared by 6 bases and J by 0 bases, with 9 bases of the junction left unmatched. The CDR3 DNA reads TGCAGCGTCGACGGGACAGTTCCCAGCACAGATACGCAGTATTTT. It is translated as CSVDGTVPSTDTQYF.

The chain has TRBV6-5 and TRBJ2-3; TRBD1 matches 8 bases. V was pared by 7 bases and J by 7 bases, with 10 bases of the junction left unmatched. The CDR3 is 14 amino acids. The germline V gene encodes CDR1 MNHEY and CDR2 SVGAGI. This CDR3 reads CASNFRQGKNTQYF. DNA for the CDR3: TGTGCCAGCAATTTTAGACAGGGGAAAAATACGCAGTATTTT.

J is TRBJ1-6 and V is TRBV30; 10 nucleotides align to TRBD1. V shed 5 bases and J 15 bases; nucleotides not matched to a gene: 4. Germline CDR1 and CDR2: GTSNPN and SVGIG (reference sequence). This CDR3 has 11 residues. The CDR3 loop is CAWGTGVSLHF. The CDR3 bases are TGTGCCTGGGGGACAGGGGTGAGCCTCCACTTT.

The chain carries TRBV19 and TRBJ2-2; 9 nucleotides agree with TRBD2. With V trimmed by 4 bases and J by 3 bases, 3 bases remained unmatched. Germline V gives CDR1 LNHDA, CDR2 SQIVND (reference sequence). The CDR3 has 15 residues. This chain's CDR3 is CASSTLAGYTGELFF. CDR3 bases: TGTGCCAGTAGTACCCTAGCGGGGTACACCGGGGAGCTGTTTTTT.

This rearrangement joins TRBV12-3 or TRBV12-4 to TRBJ1-1, with 8 positions matching TRBD1. The CDR3 runs to 13 residues. J lost 4 bases, V lost 5 bases, and 3 bases had no gene match. The CDR3 reads CASSKTGGTEAFF. The CDR3 DNA is TGTGCCAGCAGTAAAACAGGGGGCACTGAAGCTTTCTTT.

This rearrangement joins TRBV10-2 to TRBJ2-2; a possible D gene is TRBD1 (6 bases). The CDR3 runs 14 residues. V was trimmed by 7 bases and J by 4 bases, leaving 13 bases between them. Germline loops: CDR1 WSHSY, CDR2 SAAADI. CDR3 in DNA: TGCGCCAGCACGGACAGCCGTGGCACCGGGGAGCTGTTTTTT. Translating it yields CASTDSRGTGELFF.

Comments on this clone: An end of the junction does not agree with germline; a read error may underlie this. The V gene is TRBV7-7, the J gene TRBJ2-5; D tentatively fits TRBD1 or TRBD2 (6 bases each). The CDR3 has 16 residues. Per the germline V gene, CDR1 is SSHAT and CDR2 is FNYEAQ (reference sequence). DNA of the CDR3: TGTGCTAGCAGCTTAGCGCCCTTAGGGGGGCAAGAGACCCAGTACTTC. Translation gives CASSLAPLGGQETQYF.

The chain carries TRBV6-5 and TRBJ1-5; D gene ambiguous. V lost 11 bases and J lost 1, with 9 bases in between. The CDR3 runs 12 residues. Per germline, CDR1 MNHEY and CDR2 SVGAGI. For the CDR3, the DNA is TGTGCCGCTGGACGGAGCAATCAGCCCCAGCATTTT. Its translation is CAAGRSNQPQHF.

This chain connects TRBV7-6 to TRBJ2-1; no clear D gene. The CDR3 spans 16 residues. V lost 5 bases and J 0 bases, leaving 14 bases between the germline ends. The germline gives CDR1 SGHVS, CDR2 FNYEAQ. As DNA, the CDR3 is TGTGCCAGCAGCGCGGACCGCCCGAGCTCCTACAATGAGCAGTTCTTC. Protein sequence: CASSADRPSSYNEQFF.

This chain uses TRBV11-2 with TRBJ2-7; 7 bases are a match to TRBD1. The CDR3 has 18 amino acids. Losses at the gene ends were 5 bases for V and 0 bases for J; bases not matched to a gene: 16. Germline loops: CDR1 SGHAT, CDR2 FQNNGV. The CDR3 loop reads CASSPRDRRRGSSYEQYF. The CDR3 coding sequence is TGTGCCAGCAGCCCCCGGGACAGACGTAGAGGGAGCTCCTACGAGCAGTACTTC.

The V gene is TRBV25-1, the J gene TRBJ2-7; D is uncertain. Germline CDR1 MGHDK, CDR2 SYGVNS. V was trimmed by 3 bases and J by 0 bases, leaving 9 bases between them. The CDR3 runs to 14 residues. The chain's CDR3 is CASSDPLSSYEQYF. The CDR3 bases are TGTGCCAGCAGTGACCCTTTAAGCTCCTACGAGCAGTACTTC.

The V and J genes are TRBV7-2 and TRBJ2-2; TRBD2 matches at 11 bases. CDR1 is SGHTA, CDR2 FQGNSA, per germline. The CDR3 runs to 16 residues. The junction had 3 bases not matched to a gene; V was cut back by 2 bases and J by 4 bases. The DNA for the CDR3 is TGTGCCAGCAGCTTAATAGCGGGGGGGCCCACCGGGGAGCTGTTTTTT. Translating gives CASSLIAGGPTGELFF.

This rearrangement joins TRBV30 to TRBJ1-4; D gene ambiguous. Germline lookup yields CDR1 GTSNPN and CDR2 SVGIG (reference sequence). The V gene lost 4 bases and the J gene lost 2 bases, with 8 bases spanning the gap. This CDR3 is built from 13 residues. This CDR3 is CAWTPATNEKLFF. In DNA, the CDR3 is TGTGCCTGGACCCCAGCGACTAATGAAAAACTGTTTTTT.

The chain's CDR3 is CASNMGGVLNYGYTF. The CDR3 DNA reads TGTGCCAGCAATATGGGGGGGGTTCTAAACTATGGCTACACCTTC. The chain employs TRBV11-2 and TRBJ1-2; D is perhaps TRBD1 (5 bases). The CDR3 sequence is 15 residues long. Trimming removed 7 bases at V and 2 bases at J, with 17 bases between. Germline V gene sequence: CDR1 SGHAT, CDR2 FQNNGV. Supplemented by reference TRBV11-2 and TRBJ1-2, the full variable domain reads EAGVAQSPRYKIIEKRQSVAFWCNPISGHATLYWYQQILGQGPKLLIQFQNNGVVDDSQLPKDRFSAERLKGVDSTLKIQPAKLEDSAVYLCASNMGGVLNYGYTFGSGTRLTVV.

This chain's CDR3 is CASRYNRGLYEQYF. CDR3 coding DNA: TGTGCCAGCAGATACAACAGGGGGCTCTACGAGCAGTACTTC. The gene calls are TRBV6-5 and TRBJ2-7; TRBD1 agrees at 9 bases. CDR3 length: 14 residues. After removal of 6 bases from V and 3 bases from J, the junction contained 6 bases not matched to a gene. CDR1 is MNHEY, CDR2 SVGAGI, per germline.

This clone appeared once. The chain is built from TRBV7-9 and TRBJ2-1, with TRBD2 identical over 9 bases. Germline V gene lookup returns CDR1 SEHNR and CDR2 FQNEAQ (reference sequence). The CDR3 sequence is 13 residues long. V dropped 4 bases and J dropped 10; count of bases not matched to a gene: 5. In DNA, the CDR3 is TGTGCCAGCAGCTCCCGCGGGGGGGGCGAGCAGTTCTTC. It translates to CASSSRGGGEQFF.

The chain couples TRBV3-1 (or the pseudogene TRBV3-2) to TRBJ2-5; TRBD2 matches 14 bases. Germline CDR1 reads LGHDT; CDR2 reads YNNKEL (reference sequence). Unmatched junction bases numbered 5, after V lost 4 bases and J lost 4 bases. CDR3 length: 16 amino acids. The CDR3: CASSLGTSGSGETQYF. Written as DNA, the CDR3 is TGTGCCAGCAGCCTAGGGACTAGCGGGAGTGGAGAGACCCAGTACTTC.

This rearrangement joins TRBV9 to TRBJ1-3; tentatively, D is TRBD1 (5 bases). V dropped 5 bases and J dropped 1 base, with 10 bases sitting between them. This CDR3 is 14 amino acids long. CDR1 and CDR2 (germline): SGDLS, YYNGEE. CDR3 in amino acids: CASSSRGSGNTIYF. The CDR3, as DNA: TGTGCCAGCAGTTCCCGGGGGTCTGGAAACACCATATATTTT.